The table lists the clone carrying this T cell receptor (beta chain) with many counts. No antigen is known for it. This record comes from a study of T cells in Graves' hyperthyroidism and ophthalmopathy. Across the study: Initial diagnosis, before any treatment, was when peripheral blood was collected.

Amplification of TCR beta CDR3 regions was performed using RNA transcripts as template. With the HTBI primer set, the TCR CDR3 went through a first round of RT-PCR. TCRdb analysed the multiplex PCR reads with MiXCR anew, one entry per CDR3 protein. The data show hundreds of thousands of distinct CDR3 sequences, with under 15% seen just once and 13% held by the top ten. V trimming: 5 bases; J trimming: 5 bases; junction bases outside the gene matches: 8. The CDR3 is made up of 14 amino acids. Germline V gene lookup returns CDR1 SGHAT and CDR2 FQDESV (reference sequence). The study, taken as a whole, reports: Most expanded thyroid clonotypes above 0.001 recurred in blood. The model identified upcoming ophthalmopathy a median about 6.5 months ahead of onset.

V is TRBV11-1 and J is TRBJ1-1, with 7 bases fitting TRBD1. This TCR came from a young man with Graves' ophthalmopathy. Sample: blood. CDR3: CASSGRGKFTEAFF. CDR3 bases: TGTGCCAGCAGCGGCAGGGGGAAGTTTACTGAAGCTTTCTTT.